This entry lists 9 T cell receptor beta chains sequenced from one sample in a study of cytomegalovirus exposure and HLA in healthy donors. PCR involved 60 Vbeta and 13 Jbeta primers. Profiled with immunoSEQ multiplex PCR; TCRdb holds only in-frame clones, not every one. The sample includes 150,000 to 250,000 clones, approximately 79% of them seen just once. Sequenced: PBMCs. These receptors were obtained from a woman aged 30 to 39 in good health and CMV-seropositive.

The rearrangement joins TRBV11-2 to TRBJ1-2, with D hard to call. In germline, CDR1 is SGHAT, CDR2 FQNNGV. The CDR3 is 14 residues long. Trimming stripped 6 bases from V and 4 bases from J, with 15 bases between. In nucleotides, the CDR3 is TGTGCCAGCAGACCCCGTGGAGTCTCCTATGGCTACACCTTC. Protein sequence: CASRPRGVSYGYTF.

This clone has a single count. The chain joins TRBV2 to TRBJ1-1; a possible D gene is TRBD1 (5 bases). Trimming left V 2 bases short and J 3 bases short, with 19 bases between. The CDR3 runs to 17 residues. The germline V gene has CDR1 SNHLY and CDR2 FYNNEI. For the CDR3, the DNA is TGTGCCAGCAGTGAACCCGCAGGGTGGGGATTGGACACTGAAGCTTTCTTT. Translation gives CASSEPAGWGLDTEAFF.

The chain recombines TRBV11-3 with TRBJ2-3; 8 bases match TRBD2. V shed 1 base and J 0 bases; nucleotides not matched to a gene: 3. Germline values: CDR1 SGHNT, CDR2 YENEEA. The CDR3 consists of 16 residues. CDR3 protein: CASSLVSGRSTDTQYF. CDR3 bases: TGTGCCAGCAGCTTAGTAAGCGGGAGAAGCACAGATACGCAGTATTTT.

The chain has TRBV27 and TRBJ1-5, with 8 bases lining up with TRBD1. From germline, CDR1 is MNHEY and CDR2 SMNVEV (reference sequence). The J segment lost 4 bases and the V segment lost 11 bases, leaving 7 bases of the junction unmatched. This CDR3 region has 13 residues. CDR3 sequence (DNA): TGTGCCGGACAGGGTAGGGGTAATCAGCCCCAGCATTTT. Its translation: CAGQGRGNQPQHF.

The CDR3 is CASGFSGSTDTQYF. In DNA form, the CDR3 reads TGTGCCAGCGGGTTCTCAGGGAGCACAGATACGCAGTATTTT. V gene TRBV2 combines with J gene TRBJ2-3; a weak D match, TRBD1 (5 bases). Trimming removed 8 bases at V and 0 bases at J, with 12 bases between. This CDR3 is built from 14 residues. Germline V gene sequence: CDR1 SNHLY, CDR2 FYNNEI.

The CDR3 nucleotides are TGTGCCAGCAGCTTAGCAACGGACAGGATCTCTGGAAACACCATATATTTT. Translated: CASSLATDRISGNTIYF. This rearrangement joins TRBV7-9 to TRBJ1-3, with 7 bases fitting TRBD1. Germline CDR1 and CDR2: SEHNR and FQNEAQ (reference sequence). J was trimmed by 0 bases and V by 0 bases; bases with no gene match: 5. This CDR3 comprises 17 residues.

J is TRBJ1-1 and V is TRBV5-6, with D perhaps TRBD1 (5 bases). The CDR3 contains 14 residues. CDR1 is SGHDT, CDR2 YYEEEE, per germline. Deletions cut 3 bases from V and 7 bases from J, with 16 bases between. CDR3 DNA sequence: TGTGCCAGCAGCTCTTGGACACACCGTCGTGAAGCTTTCTTT. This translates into CASSSWTHRREAFF.

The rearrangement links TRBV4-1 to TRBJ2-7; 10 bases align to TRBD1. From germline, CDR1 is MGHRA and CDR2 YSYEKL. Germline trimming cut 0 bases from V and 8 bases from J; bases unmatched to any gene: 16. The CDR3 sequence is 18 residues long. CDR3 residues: CASSQDRDRGGLRVQQYF. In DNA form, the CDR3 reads TGCGCCAGCAGCCAAGATCGGGACAGGGGAGGCCTACGGGTCCAGCAGTACTTC.

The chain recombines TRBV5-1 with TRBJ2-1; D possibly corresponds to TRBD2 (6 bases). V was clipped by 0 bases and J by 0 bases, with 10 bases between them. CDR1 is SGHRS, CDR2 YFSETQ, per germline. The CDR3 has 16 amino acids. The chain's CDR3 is CASSLAGGISYNEQFF. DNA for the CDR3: TGCGCCAGCAGCTTGGCCGGGGGTATCTCCTACAATGAGCAGTTCTTC.